Shown below are 25 T cell receptor beta chains from a single sample sequenced in a study of blood T cells in healthy people across ages. The use of a sample-barcoded 5' primer and a J-beta primer mix characterized a second PCR of roughly 7 to 11 cycles. TCRdb redid the calling of the 5' RACE reads with MiXCR, one entry per CDR3 protein. The data hold hundreds of thousands of distinct CDR3 sequences, with about a fifth observed a single time. Sample: blood. The receptors here all came from a man aged 65 to 79 in good health.

This clonotype came up many times. The chain employs TRBV14 and TRBJ1-2; D remains ambiguous. V was clipped by 2 bases and J by 7 bases, with 8 bases between them. CDR3 length equals 12 residues. Per germline, CDR1 SGHDN and CDR2 FVKESK. The CDR3 loop is CASSQLGFGYTF. The DNA of the CDR3 is TGTGCCAGCAGCCAACTGGGATTTGGCTACACCTTC.

The table lists this clonotype with a few counts. The chain uses TRBV20-1 and TRBJ2-7; the D gene is possibly TRBD1 (5 bases). V was pared by 6 bases and J by 2 bases, with 11 bases between. The CDR3 consists of 12 residues. Germline V gene lookup returns CDR1 DFQATT and CDR2 SNEGSKA (reference sequence). CDR3 in amino acids: CSAGQVAYEQYF. CDR3 bases: TGCAGTGCGGGGCAGGTTGCCTACGAGCAGTACTTC.

The rearrangement links TRBV5-1 to TRBJ2-3; 7 bases line up with TRBD1. This CDR3 has 15 residues. With 5 bases clipped from V and 3 bases from J, the junction kept 9 bases outside the gene matches. CDR1 is SGHRS and CDR2 is YFSETQ in the germline V gene. The CDR3 sequence: CASSEGAAETDTQYF. The CDR3 DNA reads as TGCGCCAGCAGTGAGGGGGCGGCAGAAACAGATACGCAGTATTTT.

In its sample, this clonotype was seen a few times. The V and J genes are TRBV7-2 and TRBJ2-2, with D maybe TRBD2 (6 bases). Trimming removed 1 base at V and 3 bases at J, with 9 bases between. In germline, CDR1 is SGHTA, CDR2 FQGNSA. The CDR3 spans 15 residues. CDR3 sequence reads: CASSLEGLDTGELFF. In DNA, the CDR3 is TGTGCCAGCAGCTTAGAGGGACTCGACACCGGGGAGCTGTTTTTT.

This rearrangement joins TRBV20-1 to TRBJ2-7; TRBD1 or TRBD2 may be the D gene (5 bases each). Trimming took off 6 bases at V and 0 bases at J, with 12 bases between the two ends. Germline CDR1 DFQATT, CDR2 SNEGSKA (reference sequence). The CDR3 consists of 13 residues. The DNA for the CDR3 is TGCAGTGCCAGAAGCGGACACTCCTACGAGCAGTACTTC. Protein: CSARSGHSYEQYF.

This clonotype has just a few counts. The chain uses TRBV11-2 and TRBJ2-3; weak D call: TRBD1 (7 bases). Germline V CDR1 and CDR2: SGHAT, FQNNGV. CDR3 length: 14 residues. Trimming left V 5 bases short and J 4 bases short, with 13 bases between. The CDR3 DNA reads as TGTGCCAGCAGCAAAGCAGGGGGGTCAGATACGCAGTATTTT. Encoded protein: CASSKAGGSDTQYF.

The genes are TRBV20-1 and TRBJ2-1, with 7 positions matching TRBD2. Trimming took 4 bases from V and 4 from J; bases not matched to a gene: 7. CDR1 is DFQATT and CDR2 is SNEGSKA in the germline V gene (reference sequence). CDR3 length equals 14 residues. Here the CDR3 DNA reads TGCAGTGCTATTGTCCCTAGCGGTTACAATGAGCAGTTCTTC. Translated: CSAIVPSGYNEQFF.

The chain couples TRBV6-1 to TRBJ2-1; D remains ambiguous. V gave up 7 bases and J gave up 5 bases, with 6 bases separating them. The germline V gene encodes CDR1 MNHNS and CDR2 SASEGT. The CDR3 runs 11 residues. CDR3 DNA sequence: TGTGCCAGCATTCTACACAATGAGCAGTTCTTC. As protein: CASILHNEQFF.

This clonotype occurred many times. The rearrangement links TRBV6-5 to TRBJ1-5; D call uncertain. Trimming removed 5 bases at V and 1 base at J, with 6 bases between. The CDR3 loop spans 13 amino acids. Germline CDR1 MNHEY, CDR2 SVGAGI. Here the CDR3 reads CASSPTSNQPQHF. Written as DNA, the CDR3 is TGTGCCAGCAGTCCCACAAGCAATCAGCCCCAGCATTTT.

In this sample, this clonotype turned up a few times. The gene calls are TRBV30 and TRBJ2-3; 13 bases line up with TRBD2. The germline V gene encodes CDR1 GTSNPN and CDR2 SVGIG (reference sequence). J lost 1 base, V lost 2 bases, and 3 bases had no gene match. The CDR3 is made up of 16 amino acids. The CDR3 nucleotides read TGTGCCTGGAGTCACGGGACTAGCGGGGGCACAGATACGCAGTATTTT. Encoded protein: CAWSHGTSGGTDTQYF.

V is TRBV10-3 and J is TRBJ2-5, with D possibly TRBD2 on 6 matching bases. Looked up from germline, CDR1 is ENHRY and CDR2 is SYGVKD. The CDR3 spans 13 residues. The V end was cut by 6 bases, the J end by 2 bases, with 10 bases between. CDR3 sequence: CAISPGTQETQYF. The CDR3 DNA reads TGTGCCATCAGCCCCGGGACTCAAGAGACCCAGTACTTC.

This clonotype turned up a few times. This rearrangement joins TRBV7-3 to TRBJ2-1, with 7 bases lining up with TRBD2. The ends lost 2 bases at V and 7 bases at J; junction bases unmatched: 8. This CDR3 is 15 amino acids long. Per the germline V gene, CDR1 is SGHTA and CDR2 is FQGTGA. CDR3 region: CASSLGREWNNEQFF. The CDR3 DNA reads as TGTGCCAGCAGCTTAGGGCGGGAGTGGAATAATGAGCAGTTCTTC.

The V and J genes are TRBV29-1 and TRBJ2-3, with 7 bases aligning to TRBD2. V lost 0 bases, J lost 8 bases, and 8 bases stayed unmatched. CDR3 length equals 14 residues. Germline CDR1 and CDR2: SQVTM and ANQGSEA. The DNA of the CDR3 is TGCAGCGTTGAAGATCCCGGGGGGTCCGGTACGCAGTATTTT. It codes for CSVEDPGGSGTQYF.

This chain connects TRBV20-1 to TRBJ2-2; D ambiguous. Trimming removed 6 bases at V and 7 bases at J, with 15 bases between. This CDR3 contains 13 residues. The V gene's germline CDR1 is DFQATT and CDR2 SNEGSKA (reference sequence). The CDR3 region is CSAPDWAIGELFF. CDR3 DNA: TGCAGTGCGCCGGATTGGGCGATCGGGGAGCTGTTTTTT.

The rearrangement links TRBV18 to TRBJ1-2, with 11 positions matching TRBD1. The junction had 10 bases not matched to a gene; V was cut back by 3 bases and J by 4 bases. The germline V gene encodes CDR1 KGHSH and CDR2 LQKENI. The length of the CDR3 is 17 residues. The CDR3 bases are TGTGCCAGCTCACCGTCCCGGACAGGGGGCATGATCTATGGCTACACCTTC. Protein sequence: CASSPSRTGGMIYGYTF.

This clonotype was picked up a small number of times. This rearrangement joins TRBV3-1 to TRBJ2-7, with no clear D. V dropped 0 bases and J dropped 5 bases, with 11 bases sitting between them. Germline-derived CDR1 and CDR2 are LGHDT and YNNKEL (reference sequence). The CDR3 consists of 14 residues. CDR3 protein: CASSQDPRSHEQYF. The CDR3 nucleotides read TGTGCCAGCAGCCAAGATCCTAGGTCCCACGAGCAGTACTTC.

The sample holds many counts of this clonotype. DNA of the CDR3: TGTGCCAGCAGCTCAAGGGAGGTAGGGACTGAAGCTTTCTTT. It yields the protein CASSSREVGTEAFF. The V and J genes are TRBV7-9 and TRBJ1-1; D not resolved. This CDR3 spans 14 amino acids. V was shortened by 4 bases and J by 5 bases, with 14 bases between the two germline ends. Germline CDR1 and CDR2: SEHNR and FQNEAQ (reference sequence).

This clonotype has a handful of counts. The chain combines TRBV3-1 with TRBJ2-5; 7 nucleotides line up with TRBD1. Germline lookup yields CDR1 LGHDT and CDR2 YNNKEL (reference sequence). The CDR3 loop spans 16 amino acids. Losses at the gene ends were 3 bases for V and 0 bases for J; bases not matched to a gene: 7. CDR3 loop: CASSQLRDRYQETQYF. The CDR3 coding sequence is TGTGCCAGCAGCCAGCTCCGGGACAGATACCAAGAGACCCAGTACTTC.

About this clonotype: The junction shows a germline mismatch at one end, possibly a read error. The chain uses TRBV11-2 and TRBJ2-3; 9 bases are shared with TRBD2. Germline loops: CDR1 SGHAT, CDR2 FQNNGV. The length of the CDR3 is 16 residues. The CDR3 protein is CASSLDLAGPTDTQYF. The CDR3 coding sequence is TGTGCCAGCAGCTTAGACCTAGCGGGGCCCACAGATACACAGTATTTT.

The V call is TRBV28, the J call TRBJ2-5; 7 bases agree with TRBD2. The CDR3 consists of 11 residues. The trim removed 2 bases at V and 11 bases at J, leaving 2 bases unmatched. Germline V gene lookup returns CDR1 MDHEN and CDR2 SYDVKM. This chain's CDR3 is CASSLMREQYF. For the CDR3, the DNA is TGTGCCAGCAGTTTAATGCGGGAGCAGTACTTC.

In its sample, this clonotype was seen a few times. V gene TRBV10-2 combines with J gene TRBJ1-1, with D perhaps matching TRBD1 (5 bases). The CDR3 runs to 12 residues. The ends were cut back, 6 bases at V and 6 bases at J, with 11 bases in the middle. Germline V gene data show CDR1 as WSHSY and CDR2 as SAAADI. The DNA for the CDR3 is TGCGCCAGCAGGCCCGGGACGGCTGAAGCTTTCTTT. Translating it yields CASRPGTAEAFF.

V and J are TRBV16 and TRBJ2-7; TRBD1 aligns across 8 bases. Germline values: CDR1 KGHSY, CDR2 FQNENV. V was clipped by 5 bases and J by 4 bases; unmatched bases: 28. This CDR3 contains 21 residues. DNA of the CDR3: TGTGCCAGCAGCATGGACCCGGACAGGGCTTCCCCCACAGTGTTTTTATACGAGCAGTACTTC. This gives the protein CASSMDPDRASPTVFLYEQYF.

This clonotype has at least ten counts. The rearrangement joins TRBV19 to TRBJ2-5, with D possibly TRBD2 on 6 matching bases. V lost 2 bases to trimming and J lost 3 bases, with 13 bases between them. CDR3 size: 15 residues. Germline V gene lookup returns CDR1 LNHDA and CDR2 SQIVND (reference sequence). For the CDR3, the DNA is TGTGCCAGTAGTATACCAGGTAGCGGAAAAGAGACCCAGTACTTC. Protein sequence: CASSIPGSGKETQYF. Supplemented by reference TRBV19 and TRBJ2-5, the full variable domain reads DGGITQSPKYLFRKEGQNVTLSCEQNLNHDAMYWYRQDPGQGLRLIYYSQIVNDFQKGDIAEGYSVSREKKESFPLTVTSAQKNPTAFYLCASSIPGSGKETQYFGPGTRLLVL.

This clonotype was counted only a few times. This chain links TRBV15 with TRBJ2-5, with D tentatively TRBD1 (5 bases). The CDR3 spans 19 residues. The V and J ends lost 0 bases and 7 bases respectively, with 27 bases between them. The germline CDR1 and CDR2 sequences are LNHNV and YYDKDF (reference sequence). The CDR3 protein is CATSREWSLGDSKFGTQYF. The CDR3 DNA reads as TGTGCCACCAGCAGAGAATGGTCCCTTGGTGACAGCAAGTTTGGGACCCAGTACTTC.

V usage is TRBV7-8 and J usage is TRBJ2-1; D is uncertain. The CDR3 is made up of 14 amino acids. V was clipped by 4 bases and J by 5 bases, with 12 bases between them. CDR1 is SGHVS and CDR2 is FQNEAQ in the germline V gene. The CDR3 DNA is TGTGCCAGCAGCTCCTACTATGGGGACAATGAGCAGTTCTTC. The encoded protein is CASSSYYGDNEQFF.